These 14 T cell receptor beta chains share one sample of origin, sequenced in a study of blood T cell repertoires in COVID-19. Measured with immunoSEQ multiplex PCR; TCRdb has only the in-frame clones, and not every one. This table has roughly 290,000 clones, 84% appearing once. Sequenced input: peripheral blood. The receptors shown here come from a person aged 70 to 85 with COVID-19, enrolled during active disease.

This clone showed up just once. The chain recombines TRBV7-8 with TRBJ1-6, with unresolved D. From germline, CDR1 is SGHVS and CDR2 FQNEAQ. The V and J ends lost 0 bases and 7 bases respectively, with 4 bases between them. This CDR3 has 13 amino acids. CDR3 sequence (DNA): TGTGCCAGCAGCTTAGCCCCAAATTCACCCCTCCACTTT. Translated, it gives CASSLAPNSPLHF.

The chain carries TRBV7-2 and TRBJ1-6; 9 bases agree with TRBD1. Trimming took 0 bases from V and 8 from J; bases not matched to a gene: 5. There are 16 residues in the CDR3. Germline lookup yields CDR1 SGHTA and CDR2 FQGNSA. This chain's CDR3 is CASSLALDRGYSPLHF. The CDR3 DNA reads TGTGCCAGCAGCTTAGCCCTGGACAGGGGATATTCACCCCTCCACTTT.

This clone came up a few times. The chain couples TRBV5-6 to TRBJ2-7; D gene unclear. There are 12 residues in the CDR3. V was cut by 3 bases and J by 1 base, with 5 bases left in between. Per the germline V gene, CDR1 is SGHDT and CDR2 is YYEEEE. The CDR3 region has the DNA TGTGCCAGCAGCTCCACTTCCTACGAGCAGTACTTC. Amino acids: CASSSTSYEQYF.

V and J are TRBV29-1 and TRBJ1-1, with 7 bases matching TRBD1. Germline CDR1 is SQVTM and CDR2 is ANQGSEA. J was trimmed by 6 bases and V by 6 bases; bases with no gene match: 10. The CDR3 has 13 residues. CDR3 sequence (DNA): TGCAGCGTGAATCCGACAGGGTCCCCTGAAGCTTTCTTT. Its translation: CSVNPTGSPEAFF.

The V call is TRBV6-5, the J call TRBJ2-3, with TRBD1 matching 9 bases. With V trimmed by 4 bases and J by 5 bases, 7 bases remained unmatched. The CDR3 is made up of 15 amino acids. Looked up from germline, CDR1 is MNHEY and CDR2 is SVGAGI. The CDR3 bases are TGTGCCAGCAGTTTGGGACAGGGATCCGGAGATACGCAGTATTTT. It translates to CASSLGQGSGDTQYF.

The chain carries TRBV3-1 (or the pseudogene TRBV3-2) and TRBJ1-3, with 7 bases aligning to TRBD1. J gave up 11 bases and V 8 bases, and 18 bases lay outside the gene matches. The germline CDR1 and CDR2 sequences are LGHDT and YNNKEL (reference sequence). The CDR3 runs to 15 residues. The CDR3 is CASPGRTGDLGPIYF. The CDR3 DNA follows: TGTGCCAGCCCTGGGAGGACAGGTGACCTTGGACCCATATATTTT.

The chain combines TRBV3-1 (or the pseudogene TRBV3-2) with TRBJ2-6; D is possibly TRBD1 (6 bases). Germline V lookup: CDR1 LGHDT, CDR2 YNNKEL (reference sequence). This CDR3 has 18 residues. Trimming shortened V by 2 bases and J by 0 bases, and 14 bases separated the two germline ends. In DNA, the CDR3 is TGTGCCAGCAGCCAACACCCGGGACACTCCTCTGGGGCCAACGTCCTGACTTTC. It is translated as CASSQHPGHSSGANVLTF.

The genes are TRBV24-1 and TRBJ2-5, with a tentative D call TRBD1 (5 bases). Germline CDR1 and CDR2: KGHDR and SFDVKD. This CDR3 is 12 amino acids long. Trimming cost V 1 base and J 11 bases, with 10 bases left between them. The CDR3 sequence is CATSDFGARQYF. The CDR3 DNA is TGTGCCACCAGTGATTTTGGGGCACGACAGTACTTC.

The V gene is TRBV28, the J gene TRBJ2-1, with a tentative D call TRBD1 (5 bases). The germline V gene encodes CDR1 MDHEN and CDR2 SYDVKM. V lost 6 bases, J lost 5 bases, and 29 bases lay in between. This CDR3 is 19 amino acids long. CDR3: CASSRRPRTGAISHNEQFF. In nucleotides, the CDR3 is TGTGCCAGCAGCCGACGACCTCGAACAGGAGCTATTTCCCACAATGAGCAGTTCTTC.

This clone appeared once. Because the CDR3's place on the DNA is in doubt, the DNA is left out and the CDR3 is given as listed by TCRdb. CDR3 residues: CASSFGPGGTSGRALETQYF. The J gene is TRBJ2-5, the V gene TRBV5-1; TRBD2, the D gene given by the table, was not confirmed from the DNA. Germline loops: CDR1 SGHRS, CDR2 YFSETQ. The CDR3 is 20 amino acids in total, end residues counted.

The DNA of the CDR3 is TGTGCCAGCAGCTTAGCGCGGGGGGAAACCACTGAAGCTTTCTTT. The encoded protein is CASSLARGETTEAFF. V and J are TRBV7-2 and TRBJ1-1, with a possible D match to TRBD1 (5 bases). V lost 0 bases, J lost 4 bases, and 12 bases lay in between. This CDR3 spans 15 amino acids. CDR1 and CDR2 (germline): SGHTA, FQGNSA. The variable domain in full, with the rest retrieved from reference TRBV7-2 and TRBJ1-1, is GAGVSQSPSNKVTEKGKDVELRCDPISGHTALYWYRQSLGQGLEFLIYFQGNSAPDKSGLPSDRFSAERTGGSVSTLTIQRTQQEDSAVYLCASSLARGETTEAFFGQGTRLTVV.

The CDR3 DNA sequence: TGTGCCAGCTCACCACAAGCGGGGATTGTCACAGATACGCAGTATTTT. It codes for CASSPQAGIVTDTQYF. The chain is built from TRBV18 and TRBJ2-3, with 7 bases that match TRBD2. Germline CDR1 reads KGHSH; CDR2 reads LQKENI. V was clipped by 1 base and J by 2 bases; unmatched bases: 6. The CDR3 is 16 amino acids.

This clone was detected ten times or more. The V call is TRBV6-5, the J call TRBJ1-2; possible D gene TRBD1, 6 bases. The V gene's germline CDR1 is MNHEY and CDR2 SVGAGI. The CDR3 length is 14 residues. V lost 8 bases, J lost 4 bases, and 17 bases lay in between. CDR3 nucleotide sequence: TGTGCCAGCCGAGAGACAGGAAGTCGCTATGGCTACACCTTC. It encodes CASRETGSRYGYTF.

The chain combines TRBV23-1 with TRBJ2-7; 9 positions agree with TRBD1. TRBV23-1 qualifies as an ORF whose function is uncertain. CDR3 length: 13 residues. V shed 7 bases, J shed 6 bases, and the junction held 7 bases outside the gene matches. CDR3 protein: CASNRQGGAEQYF. CDR3 bases: TGCGCCAGCAATAGACAGGGGGGGGCCGAGCAGTACTTC.